This TCR beta chain was identified during a study of shared clonotypes between healthy human individuals. Notes on the study in general: The donor pool, a small one, limited the genetic and exposure-history diversity represented.

Sequenced by immunoSEQ multiplex PCR; TCRdb stores in-frame clones only, minus some. The sample lists hundreds of thousands of clones, roughly three quarters occurring once. Details on this clone: Its antigen remains unknown.

V lost 5 bases to trimming and J lost 12 bases; unmatched junction nucleotides: 13. Germline V gene lookup returns CDR1 LNHDA and CDR2 SQIVND (reference sequence). The CDR3 has 14 amino acids. What was sequenced was PBMCs. The chain is built from TRBV19 and TRBJ1-2; TRBD1 agrees at 9 bases. This TCR was sampled from a woman aged 40-49 years in good health. Some clones in this sample may be carry-over from other donors' samples. The CDR3 loop reads CASSPPGQGSANTF. CDR3 nucleotide sequence: TGTGCCAGTAGTCCCCCGGGACAGGGTTCAGCAAACACCTTC.